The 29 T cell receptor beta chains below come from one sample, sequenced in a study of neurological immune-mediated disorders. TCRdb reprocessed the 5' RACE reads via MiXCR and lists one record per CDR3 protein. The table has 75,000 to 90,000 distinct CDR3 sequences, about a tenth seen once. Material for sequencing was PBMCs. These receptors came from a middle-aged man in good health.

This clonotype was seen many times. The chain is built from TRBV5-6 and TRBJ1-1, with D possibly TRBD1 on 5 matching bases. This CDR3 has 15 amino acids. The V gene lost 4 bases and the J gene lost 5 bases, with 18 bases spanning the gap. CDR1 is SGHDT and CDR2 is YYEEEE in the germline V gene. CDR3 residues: CASSPGPPGMTEAFF. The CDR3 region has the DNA TGTGCCAGCAGCCCAGGGCCGCCTGGCATGACTGAAGCTTTCTTT.

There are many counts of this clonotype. The CDR3 here is CASSSSPGQGAYEQYF. CDR3 DNA: TGCGCCAGCAGCAGTAGTCCGGGACAGGGGGCCTACGAGCAGTACTTC. The rearrangement links TRBV5-1 to TRBJ2-7, with 11 bases identical to TRBD1. The CDR3 runs 16 residues. J was trimmed by 2 bases and V by 4 bases; bases with no gene match: 8. The germline gives CDR1 SGHRS, CDR2 YFSETQ.

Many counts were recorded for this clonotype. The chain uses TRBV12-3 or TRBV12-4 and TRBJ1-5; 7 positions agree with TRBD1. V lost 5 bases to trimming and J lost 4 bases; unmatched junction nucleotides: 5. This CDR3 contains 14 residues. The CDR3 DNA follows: TGTGCCAGCAGTATCGGGACAGTGAATCAGCCCCAGCATTTT. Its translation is CASSIGTVNQPQHF.

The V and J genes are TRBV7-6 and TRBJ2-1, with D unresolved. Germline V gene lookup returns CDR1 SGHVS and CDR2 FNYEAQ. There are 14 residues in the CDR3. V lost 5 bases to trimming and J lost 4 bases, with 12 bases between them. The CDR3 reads CASSPASYYNEQFF. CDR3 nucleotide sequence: TGTGCCAGCAGCCCCGCCTCTTATTACAATGAGCAGTTCTTC.

The CDR3 here is CASGVPGNAGNQPQHF. Here the CDR3 DNA reads TGTGCCAGCGGCGTCCCAGGGAATGCGGGCAATCAGCCCCAGCATTTT. V gene TRBV6-5 combines with J gene TRBJ1-5; D possibly corresponds to TRBD1 (5 bases). Trimming removed 8 bases at V and 2 bases at J, with 19 bases between. Per the germline V gene, CDR1 is MNHEY and CDR2 is SVGAGI. The CDR3 length is 16 residues.

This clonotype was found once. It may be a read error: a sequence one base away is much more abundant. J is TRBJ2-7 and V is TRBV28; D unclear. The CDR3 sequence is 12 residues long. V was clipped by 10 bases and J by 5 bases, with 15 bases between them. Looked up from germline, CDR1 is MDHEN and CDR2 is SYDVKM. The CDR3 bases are TGTGCCACTCGTGGACGGCCGGACGAGCAGTACTTC. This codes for CATRGRPDEQYF.

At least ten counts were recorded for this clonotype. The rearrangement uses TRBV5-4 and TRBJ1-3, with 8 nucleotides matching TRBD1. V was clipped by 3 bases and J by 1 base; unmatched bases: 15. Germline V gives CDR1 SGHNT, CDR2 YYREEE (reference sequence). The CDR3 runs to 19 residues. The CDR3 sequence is CASSSGAGDRSLSGNTIYF. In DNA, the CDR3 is TGTGCCAGCAGCTCAGGGGCCGGGGACAGGTCTCTATCTGGAAACACCATATATTTT.

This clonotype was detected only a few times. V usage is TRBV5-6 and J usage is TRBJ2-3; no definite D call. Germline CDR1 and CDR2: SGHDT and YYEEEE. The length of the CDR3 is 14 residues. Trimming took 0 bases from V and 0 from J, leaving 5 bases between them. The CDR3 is CASSLVPSTDTQYF. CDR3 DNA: TGTGCCAGCAGCTTGGTCCCAAGCACAGATACGCAGTATTTT.

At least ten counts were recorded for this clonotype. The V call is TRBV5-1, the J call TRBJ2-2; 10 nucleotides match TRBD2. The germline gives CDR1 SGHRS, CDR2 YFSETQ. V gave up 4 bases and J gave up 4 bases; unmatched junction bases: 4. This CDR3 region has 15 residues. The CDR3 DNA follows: TGCGCCAGCAGCATAACTAGCGGGGCCACCGGGGAGCTGTTTTTT. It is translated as CASSITSGATGELFF.

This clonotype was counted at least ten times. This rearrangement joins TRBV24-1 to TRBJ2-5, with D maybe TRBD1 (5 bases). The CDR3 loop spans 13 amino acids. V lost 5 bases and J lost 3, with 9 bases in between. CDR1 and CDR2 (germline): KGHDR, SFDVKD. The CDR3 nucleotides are TGTGCCACCAGTGCGACAGCCAAAGAGACCCAGTACTTC. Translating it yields CATSATAKETQYF.

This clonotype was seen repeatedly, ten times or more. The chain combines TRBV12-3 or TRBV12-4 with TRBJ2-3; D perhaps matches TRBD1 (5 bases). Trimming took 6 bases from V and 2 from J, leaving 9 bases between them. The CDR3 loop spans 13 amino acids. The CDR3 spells CASRLRATDTQYF. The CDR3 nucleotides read TGTGCCAGCAGACTCAGGGCCACAGATACGCAGTATTTT.

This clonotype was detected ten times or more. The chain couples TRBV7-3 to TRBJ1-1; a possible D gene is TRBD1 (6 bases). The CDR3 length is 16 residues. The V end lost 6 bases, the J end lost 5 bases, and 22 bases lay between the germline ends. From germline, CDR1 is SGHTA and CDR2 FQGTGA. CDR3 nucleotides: TGTGCCAGCAGTGAGGGGTCAGGGCGAAGGGGGACTGAAGCTTTCTTT. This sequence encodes CASSEGSGRRGTEAFF.

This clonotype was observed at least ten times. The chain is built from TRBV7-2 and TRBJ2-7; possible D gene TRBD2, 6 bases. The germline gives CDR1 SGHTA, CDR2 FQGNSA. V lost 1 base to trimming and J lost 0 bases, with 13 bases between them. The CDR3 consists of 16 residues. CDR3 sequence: CASSLGGKRASYEQYF. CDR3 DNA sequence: TGTGCCAGCAGCTTAGGCGGGAAGCGGGCCTCCTACGAGCAGTACTTC.

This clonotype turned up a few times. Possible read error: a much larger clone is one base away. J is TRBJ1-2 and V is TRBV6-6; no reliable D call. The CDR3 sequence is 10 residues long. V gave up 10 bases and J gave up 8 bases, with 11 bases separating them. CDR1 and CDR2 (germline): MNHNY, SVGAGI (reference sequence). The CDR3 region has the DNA TGTGCCAACTCGGACCGGGGCTACACCTTC. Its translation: CANSDRGYTF.

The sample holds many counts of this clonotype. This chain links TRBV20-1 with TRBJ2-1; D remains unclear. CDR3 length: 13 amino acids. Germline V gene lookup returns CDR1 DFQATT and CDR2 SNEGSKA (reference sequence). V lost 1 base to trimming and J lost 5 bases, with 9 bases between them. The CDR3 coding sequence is TGCAGTGCTAGAGCCCCTTATGACAATGAGCAGTTCTTC. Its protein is CSARAPYDNEQFF.

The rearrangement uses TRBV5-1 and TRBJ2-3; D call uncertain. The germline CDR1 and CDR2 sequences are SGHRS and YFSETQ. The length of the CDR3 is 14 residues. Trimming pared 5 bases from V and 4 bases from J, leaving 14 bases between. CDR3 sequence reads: CASRDLNGADTQYF. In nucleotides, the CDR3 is TGCGCCAGCAGAGACCTAAATGGGGCAGATACGCAGTATTTT.

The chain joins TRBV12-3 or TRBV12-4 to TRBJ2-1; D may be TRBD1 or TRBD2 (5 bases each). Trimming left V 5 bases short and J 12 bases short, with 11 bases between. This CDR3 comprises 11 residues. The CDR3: CASSPGPGQFF. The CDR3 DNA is TGTGCCAGCAGTCCGGGACCGGGGCAGTTCTTC.

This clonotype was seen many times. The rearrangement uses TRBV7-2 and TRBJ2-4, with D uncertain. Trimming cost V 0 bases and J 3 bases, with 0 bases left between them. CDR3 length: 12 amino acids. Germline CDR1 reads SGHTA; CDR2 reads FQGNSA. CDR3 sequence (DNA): TGTGCCAGCAGCTTAGCCAAAAACATTCAGTACTTC. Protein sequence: CASSLAKNIQYF. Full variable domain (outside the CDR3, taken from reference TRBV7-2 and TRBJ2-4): GAGVSQSPSNKVTEKGKDVELRCDPISGHTALYWYRQSLGQGLEFLIYFQGNSAPDKSGLPSDRFSAERTGGSVSTLTIQRTQQEDSAVYLCASSLAKNIQYFGAGTRLSVL.

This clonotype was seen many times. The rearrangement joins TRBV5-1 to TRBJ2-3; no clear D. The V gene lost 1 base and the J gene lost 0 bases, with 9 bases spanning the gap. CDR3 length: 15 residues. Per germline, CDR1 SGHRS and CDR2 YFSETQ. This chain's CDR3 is CASSLSTASTDTQYF. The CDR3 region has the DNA TGCGCCAGCAGCTTGTCGACGGCTAGCACAGATACGCAGTATTTT.

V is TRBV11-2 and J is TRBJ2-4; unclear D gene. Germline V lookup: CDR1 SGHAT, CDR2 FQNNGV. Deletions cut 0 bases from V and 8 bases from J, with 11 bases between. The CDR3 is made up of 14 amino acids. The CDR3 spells CASSLDRLSDIQYF. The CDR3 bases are TGTGCCAGCAGCTTAGACAGGCTTAGTGACATTCAGTACTTC.

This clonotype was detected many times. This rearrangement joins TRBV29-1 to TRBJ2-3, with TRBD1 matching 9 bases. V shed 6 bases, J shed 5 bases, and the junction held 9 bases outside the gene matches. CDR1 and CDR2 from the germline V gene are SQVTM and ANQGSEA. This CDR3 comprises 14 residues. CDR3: CSVPGQGDLDTQYF. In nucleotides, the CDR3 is TGCAGCGTCCCGGGACAGGGAGACCTAGATACGCAGTATTTT.

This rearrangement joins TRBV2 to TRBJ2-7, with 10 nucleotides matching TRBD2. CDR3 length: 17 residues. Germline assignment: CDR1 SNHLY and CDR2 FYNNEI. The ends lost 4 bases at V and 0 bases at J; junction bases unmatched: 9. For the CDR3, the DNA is TGTGCCAGCAGTGGTCGTAGCGGGGGGACCCGCTCCTACGAGCAGTACTTC. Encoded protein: CASSGRSGGTRSYEQYF.

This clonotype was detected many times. In DNA form, the CDR3 reads TGTGCCAGCTCACCACCGACGGGTGAGCAGTTCTTC. This encodes CASSPPTGEQFF. The chain employs TRBV18 and TRBJ2-1, with no clear D. The germline V and J ends were trimmed by 0 bases and 9 bases, with 6 bases remaining between them. The CDR3 covers 12 residues. The V gene's germline CDR1 is KGHSH and CDR2 LQKENI.

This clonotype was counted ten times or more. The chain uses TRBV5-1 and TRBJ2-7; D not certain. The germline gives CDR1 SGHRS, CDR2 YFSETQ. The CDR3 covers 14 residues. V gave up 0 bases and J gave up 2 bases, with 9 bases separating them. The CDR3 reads CASSLEEPPYEQYF. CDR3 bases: TGCGCCAGCAGCTTGGAGGAGCCCCCCTACGAGCAGTACTTC.

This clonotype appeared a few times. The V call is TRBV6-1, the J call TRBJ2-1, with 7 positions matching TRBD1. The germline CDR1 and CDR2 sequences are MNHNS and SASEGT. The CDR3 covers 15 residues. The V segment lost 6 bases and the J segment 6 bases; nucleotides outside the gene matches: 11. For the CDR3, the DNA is TGTGCCAGCAGCTTTACCGGGACAGCTTTCAATGAGCAGTTCTTC. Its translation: CASSFTGTAFNEQFF.

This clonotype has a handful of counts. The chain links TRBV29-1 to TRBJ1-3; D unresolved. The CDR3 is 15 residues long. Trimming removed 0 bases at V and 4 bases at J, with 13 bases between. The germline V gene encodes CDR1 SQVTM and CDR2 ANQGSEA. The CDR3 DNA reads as TGCAGCGTTGAAGATACGACGCGCAACGGAAACACCATATATTTT. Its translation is CSVEDTTRNGNTIYF.

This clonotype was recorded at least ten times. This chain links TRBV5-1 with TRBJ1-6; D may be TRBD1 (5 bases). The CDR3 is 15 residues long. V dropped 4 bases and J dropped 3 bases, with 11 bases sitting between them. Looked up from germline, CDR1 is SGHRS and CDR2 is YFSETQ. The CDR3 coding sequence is TGCGCCAGCAGCAACGCAGGGAACTATAATTCACCCCTCCACTTT. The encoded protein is CASSNAGNYNSPLHF.

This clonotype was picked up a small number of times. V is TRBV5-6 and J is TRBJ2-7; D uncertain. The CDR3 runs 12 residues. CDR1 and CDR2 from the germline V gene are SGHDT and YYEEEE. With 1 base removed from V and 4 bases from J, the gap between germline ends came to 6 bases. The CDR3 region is CASSLSVYEQYF. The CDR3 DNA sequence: TGTGCCAGCAGCTTGTCTGTGTACGAGCAGTACTTC.

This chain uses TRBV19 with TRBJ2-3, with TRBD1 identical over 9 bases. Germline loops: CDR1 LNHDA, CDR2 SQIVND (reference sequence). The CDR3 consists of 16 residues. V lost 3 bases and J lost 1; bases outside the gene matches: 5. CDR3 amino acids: CASSIGQGFRTDTQYF. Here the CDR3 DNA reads TGTGCCAGTAGTATTGGACAGGGGTTCCGCACAGATACGCAGTATTTT.